This TCR beta chain was documented in a study of blood T cell repertoires in COVID-19. Background on the study: COVID-19 samples, acute and convalescent, were from the United States, Italy and Spain. PBMCs, B-cell-depleted T cells, or T cells provided the cDNA or gDNA that made up the material.

Germline V gene data show CDR1 as SGHRS and CDR2 as YFSETQ. With 3 bases clipped from V and 4 bases from J, the junction kept 3 bases outside the gene matches. The CDR3 has 14 amino acids. Source study methods: Estimation of nucleated cell counts was performed using reference gene primer amplification. TCRdb's copy holds only in-frame clones and misses some; the assay was immunoSEQ multiplex PCR. That table furnishes V, J and clone size, whereas the DNA furnished D and trimming. The sample holds 250,000 to 350,000 clones, roughly 80% seen once. A Seattle source enrolled patients during active infection and followed them longitudinally.

The source material was peripheral blood. This chain connects TRBV5-1 to TRBJ2-3; 9 nucleotides align to TRBD2. This sequence originates from a human donor with COVID-19, enrolled during active disease. The donor label of this sample is uncertain. CDR3 region: CASSSTSGADTQYF. The CDR3, as DNA: TGCGCCAGCAGCTCGACTAGCGGAGCAGATACGCAGTATTTT.